This is a list of T cell receptor beta chains from one sample in a study of shared clonotypes between healthy human individuals. Repertoires were generated with immunoSEQ multiplex PCR, while TCRdb's copy carries only in-frame clones and drops some. The repertoire consists of about 1.1 million clones, with 70% to 85% occurring once and the leading ten covering approximately 0.95%. Sequencing was performed on memory CD4+ T cells from PBMCs. These TCRs come from a young man in good health. Some clones in this sample may be carry-over from other donors' samples. CDR3s include the opening cysteine and the closing phenylalanine or tryptophan.

j_call: TRBJ2-5
cdr3_length: 15
v_call: TRBV6-6
cdr3_aa: CASSDPLSNQETQYF

j_call: TRBJ2-6
cdr3_length: 14
v_call: TRBV6-1
cdr3_aa: CAGNRDSGANVLTF

j_call: TRBJ1-5
cdr3_length: 14
v_call: TRBV9
cdr3_aa: CASSATGGGQPQHF

j_call: TRBJ2-5
cdr3_length: 12
v_call: TRBV5-6
cdr3_aa: CASSSAYQTQYF

j_call: TRBJ2-3
cdr3_length: 16
v_call: TRBV7-2
cdr3_aa: CASSPEGAPGWDTQYF

j_call: .
cdr3_length: 15
v_call: TRBV6-5
cdr3_aa: CASSHPGQGVYEQYF

j_call: TRBJ2-7
cdr3_length: 15
v_call: TRBV13
cdr3_aa: CASSLRLAGAYEQYF

j_call: TRBJ1-1
cdr3_length: 13
v_call: TRBV29-1
cdr3_aa: CSVDEGQGREAFF

j_call: TRBJ1-1
cdr3_length: 15
v_call: TRBV7-2
cdr3_aa: CASSRQGGANTEAFF

j_call: TRBJ1-1
cdr3_length: 15
v_call: TRBV27
cdr3_aa: CASSYRPQGNTEAFF

j_call: TRBJ2-5
cdr3_length: 14
v_call: TRBV6-5
cdr3_aa: CASSYISSRETQYF

j_call: TRBJ2-5
cdr3_length: 14
v_call: TRBV5-6
cdr3_aa: CASRSAIHQETQYF

j_call: TRBJ2-1
cdr3_length: 14
v_call: TRBV5-6
cdr3_aa: CASTPGDVYNEQFF

j_call: TRBJ2-1
cdr3_length: 17
v_call: TRBV18
cdr3_aa: CASSPPTQRGRGNEQFF

j_call: TRBJ2-7
cdr3_length: 14
v_call: TRBV28
cdr3_aa: CASRPSGGSYEQYF

j_call: TRBJ1-2
cdr3_length: 12
v_call: TRBV19
cdr3_aa: CASSTADYGYTF

j_call: TRBJ1-3
cdr3_length: 10
v_call: TRBV7-9
cdr3_aa: CAIGDYTIYF

j_call: TRBJ1-3
cdr3_length: 15
v_call: TRBV2
cdr3_aa: CASSVSGLSGNTIYF

j_call: TRBJ2-7
cdr3_length: 15
v_call: TRBV6-5
cdr3_aa: CASSSRYGTPIEQYF

j_call: TRBJ2-1
cdr3_length: 16
v_call: TRBV28
cdr3_aa: CASSPQVGSRYNEQFF

j_call: TRBJ2-3
cdr3_length: 15
v_call: TRBV19
cdr3_aa: CASSIGGLGADTQYF

j_call: TRBJ2-7
cdr3_length: 11
v_call: TRBV6-5
cdr3_aa: CASSYGVQQYF

j_call: TRBJ2-3
cdr3_length: 15
v_call: TRBV28
cdr3_aa: CASRLAGGPTDTQYF

j_call: TRBJ1-2
cdr3_length: 16
v_call: TRBV4-2
cdr3_aa: CASSQDPRDRGEGYTF

j_call: TRBJ2-7
cdr3_length: 15
v_call: TRBV4-2
cdr3_aa: CASSPQTGGPDERYF

j_call: TRBJ1-6
cdr3_length: 15
v_call: TRBV6-5
cdr3_aa: CASSSTGRSNSPLHF

j_call: TRBJ2-1
cdr3_length: 12
v_call: TRBV5-1
cdr3_aa: CASSPERGEQFF

j_call: TRBJ2-7
cdr3_length: 14
v_call: TRBV11-1
cdr3_aa: CASSARGQAYEQYF

j_call: TRBJ2-5
cdr3_length: 14
v_call: TRBV5-1
cdr3_aa: CASSRGGAEETQYF

j_call: TRBJ1-2
cdr3_length: 12
v_call: TRBV6-1
cdr3_aa: CASSEELYGYTF

j_call: TRBJ1-4
cdr3_length: 15
v_call: TRBV5-4
cdr3_aa: CASSFGPTLNEKLFF

j_call: TRBJ2-2
cdr3_length: 12
v_call: TRBV5-6
cdr3_aa: CASSSGTGELFF

j_call: TRBJ1-1
cdr3_length: 12
v_call: TRBV19
cdr3_aa: CASSIGFTEAFF

j_call: TRBJ1-5
cdr3_length: 13
v_call: TRBV6-4
cdr3_aa: CASSGEPGQPQHF

j_call: TRBJ2-3
cdr3_length: 12
v_call: TRBV12-5
cdr3_aa: CASGPDTDTQYF

j_call: TRBJ2-3
cdr3_length: 17
v_call: TRBV5-1
cdr3_aa: CASSVRAREGSTDTQYF

j_call: TRBJ2-7
cdr3_length: 13
v_call: TRBV6-1
cdr3_aa: CASRLTGVPEQYF

j_call: TRBJ2-2
cdr3_length: 16
v_call: TRBV7-9
cdr3_aa: CASSSRDYLRTGELFF

j_call: TRBJ2-7
cdr3_length: 12
v_call: TRBV7-9
cdr3_aa: CASSRGTYEQYF

j_call: TRBJ1-3
cdr3_length: 16
v_call: TRBV19
cdr3_aa: CASRTNRASSGNTIYF

j_call: TRBJ1-2
cdr3_length: 16
v_call: TRBV4-1
cdr3_aa: CASSHGRGTNNYGYTF

j_call: TRBJ1-3
cdr3_length: 15
v_call: TRBV7-2
cdr3_aa: CASSLAEGSGNTIYF

j_call: TRBJ2-7
cdr3_length: 13
v_call: TRBV6-5
cdr3_aa: CASSWDYTYEQYF

j_call: TRBJ2-2
cdr3_length: 16
v_call: TRBV9
cdr3_aa: CASSVGIAELRGELFF

j_call: TRBJ1-1
cdr3_length: 14
v_call: TRBV19
cdr3_aa: CASSAREGVTEAFF